This passage covers 5 T cell receptor beta chains from one sample sequenced in a study of T cell responses to AZD1222 COVID-19 vaccine. Only in-frame clones appear in the TCRdb table, and some are missing; sequencing was by immunoSEQ multiplex PCR. The sample gives 84,000 or so clones, over 85% of which show up once; 3% is in the top ten. The input for sequencing was peripheral blood, taken on day 0 of AZD1222 vaccination. The source of these receptors is an adult in good health.

The chain carries TRBV2 and TRBJ1-5, with D unresolved. V was clipped by 3 bases and J by 0 bases, with 9 bases between them. This CDR3 has 15 residues. The germline gives CDR1 SNHLY, CDR2 FYNNEI. As DNA, the CDR3 is TGTGCCAGCAGTGATCAGAGGAATAGCAATCAGCCCCAGCATTTT. Encoded protein: CASSDQRNSNQPQHF.

The rearrangement joins TRBV5-1 to TRBJ2-1; the D is unclear. The V gene lost 2 bases and the J gene lost 4 bases, with 7 bases spanning the gap. Germline V gene lookup returns CDR1 SGHRS and CDR2 YFSETQ. The CDR3 is 13 amino acids. CDR3 coding DNA: TGCGCCAGCAGCTTAGGTGTTTACAATGAGCAGTTCTTC. Its protein product is CASSLGVYNEQFF.

The chain couples TRBV6-5 to TRBJ2-4, with no clear D. There are 16 residues in the CDR3. V was pared by 4 bases and J by 0 bases, with 13 bases between. The germline CDR1 and CDR2 sequences are MNHEY and SVGAGI. The CDR3: CASSSSAPVAKNIQYF. The CDR3 coding sequence is TGTGCCAGCAGTTCATCGGCACCGGTAGCCAAAAACATTCAGTACTTC.

The V gene is TRBV18, the J gene TRBJ2-7, with a weak D call TRBD1 (5 bases). Germline CDR1 is KGHSH and CDR2 is LQKENI. CDR3 size: 14 residues. Trimming removed 4 bases from V and 0 bases from J, with 10 bases in between. The CDR3 coding sequence is TGTGCCAGCTCACTGGACGGACACTCCTACGAGCAGTACTTC. Translated: CASSLDGHSYEQYF.

V usage is TRBV29-1 and J usage is TRBJ2-3; no definite D call. Trimming took 3 bases from V and 6 from J, leaving 4 bases between them. This CDR3 region has 10 residues. Germline CDR1 SQVTM, CDR2 ANQGSEA. The CDR3: CSVDGDTQYF. CDR3 bases: TGCAGCGTTGATGGTGATACGCAGTATTTT.